Listed below are T cell receptor beta chains from one sample, sequenced in a study of blood T cell repertoires in COVID-19. The data were produced by immunoSEQ multiplex PCR, yet TCRdb's version contains in-frame clones alone and is incomplete. The table records nearly 200,000 clones, roughly 81% of them present only once. Sequenced input: peripheral blood. These receptors originate from a woman between 65 and 79 years old with active or convalescent COVID-19. CDR3s include the opening cysteine and the closing phenylalanine or tryptophan. D genes are given only for firm matches.

v_gene	j_gene	d_gene	CDR3aa	CDR3nt
TRBV28	TRBJ2-5	TRBD1	CASEDSGQGAKGTQYF	TGTGCCAGCGAGGATTCGGGGCAGGGGGCGAAGGGGACCCAGTACTTC
TRBV11-2	TRBJ2-1	NA	CASSMGGAAGLLYNEQFF	TGTGCCAGCAGCATGGGGGGAGCGGCGGGGCTACTATACAATGAGCAGTTCTTC
TRBV10-3	TRBJ1-1	NA	CAIRRDSLNTEAFF	TGTGCCATCAGGCGCGACAGTTTGAACACTGAAGCTTTCTTT
TRBV7-9	TRBJ2-6	NA	CASSLRSISGANVLTF	TGTGCCAGCAGCTTGCGTTCAATCTCTGGGGCCAACGTCCTGACTTTC
TRBV12-5	TRBJ2-1	TRBD1	CASGLGTGVSYNEQFF	TGTGCTAGTGGTTTGGGTACAGGGGTCTCCTACAATGAGCAGTTCTTC
TRBV7-3	TRBJ2-1	TRBD2	CASSHGLAGGRTSYNEQFF	TGTGCCAGCAGCCACGGACTAGCGGGAGGTAGGACATCCTACAATGAGCAGTTCTTC
TRBV27	TRBJ2-2	TRBD1	CASSPLARDRNTGELFF	TGTGCCAGCAGTCCCCTAGCCCGGGACAGAAACACCGGGGAGCTGTTTTTT
TRBV28	TRBJ1-3	NA	CASGSGGGSGNTIYF	TGTGCCAGCGGGTCCGGTGGGGGGTCTGGAAACACCATATATTTT
TRBV6-1	TRBJ2-3	TRBD2	CASSEKLAGPLSTDTQYF	TGTGCCAGCAGTGAAAAACTAGCGGGACCCCTGAGCACAGATACGCAGTATTTT
TRBV6-1	TRBJ2-1	TRBD2	CASSGLAGGTYNEQFF	TGTGCCAGCAGTGGGCTAGCGGGAGGGACCTACAATGAGCAGTTCTTC
TRBV19	TRBJ2-7	TRBD2	CASSKKGTSGRYEQYF	TGTGCCAGTAGTAAAAAGGGGACTAGCGGGAGGTACGAGCAGTACTTC